This T cell receptor (beta chain) was captured in a study of cytomegalovirus exposure and HLA in healthy donors. Study as a whole: Genetic ancestry analysis placed about 76% of the 400 or so donors that were genotyped in the Caucasian-associated cluster. Study-wide results and limits: There were some V segments, including TRBV6-2 and TRBV6-3, excluded as indistinguishable. Researchers reported that a few CMV-associated chains were confirmed in vitro as CMV antigen-specific. TCR beta V segments were, for the most part, productive about 87% or about 30% of the time in an earlier analysis.

The germline V gene encodes CDR1 SGHNT and CDR2 YYREEE (reference sequence). The CDR3 runs to 14 residues. Trimming cost V 4 bases and J 0 bases; bases outside gene matches: 1. With 60 Vbeta and 13 Jbeta primers, the PCR was carried out. Method: immunoSEQ multiplex PCR; TCRdb's copy keeps in-frame clones and lacks some. The table includes 120,000 or so clones, roughly 80% detected once. This clone was detected only once. What it binds is not known. The chain recombines TRBV5-4 with TRBJ2-7; 10 bases align to TRBD2. The receptor was derived from a woman aged 40-49 years in good health and CMV-seronegative. The specimen sequenced was PBMCs. The CDR3 reads CASSPSGSSYEQYF. For the CDR3, the DNA is TGTGCCAGCAGCCCTAGCGGGAGCTCCTACGAGCAGTACTTC.